This section outlines one TCR beta chain sequence together with its context. Its target is unknown. The source of the sample is a study of T cell responses to AZD1222 COVID-19 vaccine. Findings of the study overall: Without day 14 samples, only post-peak T cell repertoires were studied. Regions 160-218 and 743-854 dominated among vaccine-associated CD4 TCRs spanning spike. At study baseline, merely several AZD1222 recipients were seropositive. Females outnumbered males among donors, who were mostly white British; clonal diversity was possibly underestimated.

The method was immunoSEQ multiplex PCR; TCRdb's version includes in-frame clones alone and lacks a portion of them. This table holds about 150,000 clones, roughly 90% found once. The material sequenced was peripheral blood, taken on day 0 of MenACWY control vaccination. This receptor was obtained from an adult in good health.

This chain's CDR3 is CASSQDQKGFRLDTIYF. The CDR3 DNA reads TGTGCCAGCAGCCAAGATCAAAAGGGGTTTCGATTAGACACCATATATTTT. The rearrangement joins TRBV14 to TRBJ1-3; tentatively, D is TRBD1 (5 bases). Germline values: CDR1 SGHDN, CDR2 FVKESK. Trimming pared 0 bases from V and 8 bases from J, leaving 20 bases between. The CDR3 is 17 amino acids.